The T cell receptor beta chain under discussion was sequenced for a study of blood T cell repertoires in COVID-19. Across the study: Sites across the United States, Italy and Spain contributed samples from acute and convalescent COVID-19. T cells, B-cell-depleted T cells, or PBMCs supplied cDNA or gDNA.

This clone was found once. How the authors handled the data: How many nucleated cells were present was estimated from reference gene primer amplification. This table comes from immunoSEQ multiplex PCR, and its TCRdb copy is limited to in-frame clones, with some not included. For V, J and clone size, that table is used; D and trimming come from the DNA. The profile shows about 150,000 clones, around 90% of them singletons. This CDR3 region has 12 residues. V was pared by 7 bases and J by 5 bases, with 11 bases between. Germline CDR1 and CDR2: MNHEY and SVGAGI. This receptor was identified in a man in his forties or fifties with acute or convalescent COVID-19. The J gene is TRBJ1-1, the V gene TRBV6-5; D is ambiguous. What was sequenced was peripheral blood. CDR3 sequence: CASIKGRTEAFF. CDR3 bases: TGTGCCAGCATCAAAGGGAGGACTGAAGCTTTCTTT.